One T cell receptor beta chain is described in this entry. The sample is drawn from a study of OX40 agonist ivuxolimab in advanced cancers. Sequencing used immunoSEQ multiplex PCR; TCRdb keeps in-frame clones, though not all of them. This sample has some 150,000 clones, with about 92% found just once. This sequence was found in an adult with an advanced solid tumor such as melanoma, head and neck, liver or kidney cancer. The sequencing here drew on CD4+ or CD8+ T cells sorted from blood, taken in a trial of the OX40 agonist ivuxolimab.

CDR3 sequence (DNA): TGTGCCAGCAGACCGAGGGACAGGACCTACGAGCAGTACTTC. Protein: CASRPRDRTYEQYF. The chain employs TRBV6-5 and TRBJ2-7, with TRBD1 matching over 8 bases. CDR3 length equals 14 residues. V shed 6 bases, J shed 2 bases, and the junction held 6 bases outside the gene matches. Germline V gene sequence: CDR1 MNHEY, CDR2 SVGAGI.